This T cell receptor beta chain was obtained from a study of control samples from healthy donors and cancer patients. Some clones are missing from TCRdb's copy, which holds only in-frame ones; the method was immunoSEQ multiplex PCR. The table records tens of thousands of clones, less than 90% of them present only once. This CDR3 has 13 amino acids. V was pared by 2 bases and J by 4 bases, with 9 bases between. Germline-derived CDR1 and CDR2 are SGHNT and YYREEE (reference sequence). The sequenced sample was PBMCs. The chain uses TRBV5-4 and TRBJ1-1, with a tentative D call TRBD1 (6 bases). The sequence was collected from a woman between 50 and 59 years old with colorectal cancer. The CDR3 DNA reads TGTGCCAGCAGCTTCAGGGGAGGCACTGAAGCTTTCTTT. It translates to CASSFRGGTEAFF.